This T cell receptor beta chain is drawn from a study of cytomegalovirus exposure and HLA in healthy donors. At collection, donors were nominally healthy, but unrecorded immune exposures were probable. CDR1 and CDR2 from the germline V gene are MDHEN and SYDVKM. The CDR3 is made up of 16 amino acids. With 5 bases removed from V and 4 bases from J, the gap between germline ends came to 18 bases. Study results and limitations: The study put around 180 TCR beta chains on its list as cytomegalovirus-associated. Exclusion applied to some V segments, including TRBV6-2 and TRBV6-3, as they were indistinguishable.

Amplification used 60 Vbeta primers and 13 Jbeta primers. Libraries were prepared by immunoSEQ multiplex PCR; TCRdb keeps only in-frame clonotypes and omits some of them. The sample includes tens of thousands of clones, approximately 7.7% of them seen just once. Concerning this clone: Its cognate antigen is unknown.

The source of this sequence is a man in his forties or fifties in good health and CMV-seronegative. Sequencing was carried out using PBMCs. The chain links TRBV28 to TRBJ2-1, with D maybe TRBD2 (6 bases). For the CDR3, the DNA is TGTGCCAGCAGTCGCCCCCTAGCGTTTACTTACAATGAGCAGTTCTTC. Translation gives CASSRPLAFTYNEQFF. The full variable domain, completed using reference TRBV28 and TRBJ2-1, is DVKVTQSSRYLVKRTGEKVFLECVQDMDHENMFWYRQDPGLGLRLIYFSYDVKMKEKGDIPEGYSVSREKKERFSLILESASTNQTSMYLCASSRPLAFTYNEQFFGPGTRLTVL.